Sequencing of this T cell receptor (beta chain) was carried out in a study of cytomegalovirus exposure and HLA in healthy donors. Germline CDR1 and CDR2: LNHDA and SQIVND (reference sequence). With 7 bases removed from V and 1 base from J, the gap between germline ends came to 8 bases. The CDR3 runs to 13 residues. The data were produced by immunoSEQ multiplex PCR, yet TCRdb's version contains in-frame clones alone and is incomplete. The sample holds 55,000 to 70,000 clones, around 90% seen once. This receptor was taken from a man younger than 35 in good health and CMV-seronegative. J is TRBJ2-1 and V is TRBV19; D is uncertain. What was sequenced was PBMCs. CDR3 sequence reads: CASTGPSYNEQFF. The CDR3 nucleotides are TGTGCCAGTACGGGTCCGTCCTACAATGAGCAGTTCTTC.